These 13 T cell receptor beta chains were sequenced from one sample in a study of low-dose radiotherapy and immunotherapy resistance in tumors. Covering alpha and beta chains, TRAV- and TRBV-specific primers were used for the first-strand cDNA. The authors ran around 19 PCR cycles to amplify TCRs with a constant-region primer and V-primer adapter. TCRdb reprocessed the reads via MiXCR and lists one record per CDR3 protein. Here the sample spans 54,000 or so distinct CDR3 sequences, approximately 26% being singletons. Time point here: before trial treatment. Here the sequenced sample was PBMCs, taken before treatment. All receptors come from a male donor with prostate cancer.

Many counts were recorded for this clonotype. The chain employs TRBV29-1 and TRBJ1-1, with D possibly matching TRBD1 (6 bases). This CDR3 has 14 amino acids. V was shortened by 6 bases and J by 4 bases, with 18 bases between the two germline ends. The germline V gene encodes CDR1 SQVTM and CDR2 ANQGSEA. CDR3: CSVSGGRKTTEAFF. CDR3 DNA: TGCAGCGTGTCCGGGGGGCGAAAGACCACTGAAGCTTTCTTT.

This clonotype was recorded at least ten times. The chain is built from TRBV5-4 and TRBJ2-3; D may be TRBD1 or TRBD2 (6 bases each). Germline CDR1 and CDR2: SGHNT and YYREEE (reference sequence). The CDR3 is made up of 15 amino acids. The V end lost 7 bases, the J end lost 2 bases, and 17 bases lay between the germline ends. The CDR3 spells CASSLTGALTDTQYF. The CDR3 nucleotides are TGTGCCAGCTCCCTCACGGGGGCACTCACAGATACGCAGTATTTT.

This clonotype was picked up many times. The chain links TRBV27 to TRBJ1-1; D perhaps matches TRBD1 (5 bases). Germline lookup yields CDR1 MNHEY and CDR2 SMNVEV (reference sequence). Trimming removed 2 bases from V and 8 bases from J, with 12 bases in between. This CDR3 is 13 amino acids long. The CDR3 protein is CASSLESGTEAFF. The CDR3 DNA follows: TGTGCCAGCAGTTTAGAGTCGGGGACCGAAGCTTTCTTT.

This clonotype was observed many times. CDR3: CASSMSDTGELFF. In DNA form, the CDR3 reads TGTGCCAGTAGTATGAGCGACACCGGGGAGCTGTTTTTT. This chain connects TRBV19 to TRBJ2-2; D remains ambiguous. Trimming took off 3 bases at V and 3 bases at J, with 5 bases between the two ends. The CDR3 contains 13 residues. Looked up from germline, CDR1 is LNHDA and CDR2 is SQIVND (reference sequence).

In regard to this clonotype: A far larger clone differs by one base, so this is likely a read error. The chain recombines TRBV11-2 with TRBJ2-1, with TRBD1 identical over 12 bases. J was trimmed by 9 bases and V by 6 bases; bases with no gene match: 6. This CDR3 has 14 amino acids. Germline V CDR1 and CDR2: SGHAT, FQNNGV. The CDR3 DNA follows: TGTGCCAGCAGACCCGGGACAGGGGGCAGTGAGCAGTTCTTC. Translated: CASRPGTGGSEQFF.

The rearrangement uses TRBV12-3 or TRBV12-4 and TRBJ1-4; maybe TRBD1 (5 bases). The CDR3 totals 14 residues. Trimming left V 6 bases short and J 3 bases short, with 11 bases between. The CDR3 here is CASRTGTANEKLFF. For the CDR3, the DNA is TGTGCCAGCAGAACCGGGACCGCTAATGAAAAACTGTTTTTT.

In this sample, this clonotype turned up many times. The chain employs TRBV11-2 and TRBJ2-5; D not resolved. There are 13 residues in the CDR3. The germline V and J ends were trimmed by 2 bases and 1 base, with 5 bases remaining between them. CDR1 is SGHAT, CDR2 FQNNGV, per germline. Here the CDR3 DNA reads TGTGCCAGCAGCTTAACTGTCCAAGAGACCCAGTACTTC. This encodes CASSLTVQETQYF.

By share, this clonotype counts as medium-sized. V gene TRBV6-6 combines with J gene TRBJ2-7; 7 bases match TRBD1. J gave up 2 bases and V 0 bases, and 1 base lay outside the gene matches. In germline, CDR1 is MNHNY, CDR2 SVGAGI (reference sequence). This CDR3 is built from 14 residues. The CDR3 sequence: CASSYSGGTYEQYF. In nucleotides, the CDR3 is TGTGCCAGCAGTTACTCAGGGGGCACCTACGAGCAGTACTTC.

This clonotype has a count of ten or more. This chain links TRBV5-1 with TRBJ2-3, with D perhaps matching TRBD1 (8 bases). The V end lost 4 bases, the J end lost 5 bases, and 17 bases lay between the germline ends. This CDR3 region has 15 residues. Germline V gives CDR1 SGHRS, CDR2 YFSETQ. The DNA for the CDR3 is TGCGCCAGCAGCCCCCGGACAGGGAGGGGAGATACGCAGTATTTT. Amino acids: CASSPRTGRGDTQYF.

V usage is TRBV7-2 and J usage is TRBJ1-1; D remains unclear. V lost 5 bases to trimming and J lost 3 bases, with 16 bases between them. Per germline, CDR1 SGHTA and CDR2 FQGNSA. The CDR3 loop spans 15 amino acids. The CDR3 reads CASSRDGLMDTEAFF. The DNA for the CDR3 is TGTGCCAGCAGCCGAGACGGATTAATGGACACTGAAGCTTTCTTT.

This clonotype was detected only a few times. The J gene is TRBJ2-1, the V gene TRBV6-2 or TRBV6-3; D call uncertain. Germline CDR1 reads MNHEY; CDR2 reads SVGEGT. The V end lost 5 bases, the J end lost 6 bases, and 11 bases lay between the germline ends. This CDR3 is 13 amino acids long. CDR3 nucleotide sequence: TGTGCCAGCAGTATTGGGCGTCCCAATGAGCAGTTCTTC. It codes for CASSIGRPNEQFF.

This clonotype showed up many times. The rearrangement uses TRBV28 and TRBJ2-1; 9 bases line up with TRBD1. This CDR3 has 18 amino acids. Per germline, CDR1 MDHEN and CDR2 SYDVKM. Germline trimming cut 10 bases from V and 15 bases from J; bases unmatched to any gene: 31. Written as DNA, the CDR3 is TGTGCCACCCCAGGGACAGGGAAAGGGAAGACCCCGGTTAAATATCGGTTCTTC. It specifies CATPGTGKGKTPVKYRFF.

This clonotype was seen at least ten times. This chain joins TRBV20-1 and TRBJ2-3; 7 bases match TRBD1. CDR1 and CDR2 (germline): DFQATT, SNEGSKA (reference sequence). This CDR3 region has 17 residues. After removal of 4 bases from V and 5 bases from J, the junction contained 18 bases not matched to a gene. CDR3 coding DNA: TGCAGTGCTACTCGATGGACTGCGACAGGGCCAGGAGATACGCAGTATTTT. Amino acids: CSATRWTATGPGDTQYF.